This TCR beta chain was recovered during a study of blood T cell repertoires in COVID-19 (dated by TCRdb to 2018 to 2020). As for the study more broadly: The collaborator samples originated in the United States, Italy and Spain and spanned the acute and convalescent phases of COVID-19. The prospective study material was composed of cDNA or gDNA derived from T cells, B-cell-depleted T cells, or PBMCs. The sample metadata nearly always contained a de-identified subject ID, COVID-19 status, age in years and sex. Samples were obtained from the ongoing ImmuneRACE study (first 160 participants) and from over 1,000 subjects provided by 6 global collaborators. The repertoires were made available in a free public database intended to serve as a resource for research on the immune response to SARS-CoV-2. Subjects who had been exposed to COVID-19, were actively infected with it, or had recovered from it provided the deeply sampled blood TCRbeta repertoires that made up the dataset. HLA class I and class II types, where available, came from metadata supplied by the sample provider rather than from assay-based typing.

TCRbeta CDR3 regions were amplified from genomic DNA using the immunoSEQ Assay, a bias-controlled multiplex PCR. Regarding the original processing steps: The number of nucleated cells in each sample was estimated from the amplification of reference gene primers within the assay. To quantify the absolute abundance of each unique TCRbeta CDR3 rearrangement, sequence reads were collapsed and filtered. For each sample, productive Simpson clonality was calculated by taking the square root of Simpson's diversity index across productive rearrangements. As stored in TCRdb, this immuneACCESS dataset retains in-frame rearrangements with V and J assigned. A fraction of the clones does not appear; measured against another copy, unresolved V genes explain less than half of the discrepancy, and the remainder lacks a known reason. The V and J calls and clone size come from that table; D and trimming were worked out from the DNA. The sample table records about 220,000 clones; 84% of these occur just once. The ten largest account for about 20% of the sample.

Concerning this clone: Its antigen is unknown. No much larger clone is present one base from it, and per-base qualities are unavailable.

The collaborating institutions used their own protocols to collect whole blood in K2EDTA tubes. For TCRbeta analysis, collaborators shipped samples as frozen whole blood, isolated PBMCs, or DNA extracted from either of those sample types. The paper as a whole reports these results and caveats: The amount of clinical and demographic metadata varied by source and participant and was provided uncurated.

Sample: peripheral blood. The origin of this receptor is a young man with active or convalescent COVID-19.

The sequenced DNA is TGTGCCTGGAGTGTATTTGGTACAGGGAGTCAGCCCCAGCATTTT. The resulting protein is CAWSVFGTGSQPQHF. The sequence links TRBV30 to TRBJ1-5; the D region possibly corresponds to TRBD1 (6 bases align). Spanning cysteine to phenylalanine, the CDR3 consists of 15 amino acids. Of the read, only the CDR3 DNA is kept; its 45 bases are in frame from base 1. The germline ends are 15 bases apart after V is trimmed by 0 bases and J by 6 bases. For CDR1 and CDR2, the germline V gene (reference sequence) lists GTSNPN and SVGIG.